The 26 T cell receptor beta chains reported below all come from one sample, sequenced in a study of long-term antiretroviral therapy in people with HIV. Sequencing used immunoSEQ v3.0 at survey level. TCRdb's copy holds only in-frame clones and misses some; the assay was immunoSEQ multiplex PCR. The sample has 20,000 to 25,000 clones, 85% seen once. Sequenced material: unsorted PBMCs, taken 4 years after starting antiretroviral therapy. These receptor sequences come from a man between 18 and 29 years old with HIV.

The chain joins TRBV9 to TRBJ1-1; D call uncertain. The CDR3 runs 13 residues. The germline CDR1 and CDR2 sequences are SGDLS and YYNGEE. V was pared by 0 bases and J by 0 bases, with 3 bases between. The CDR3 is CASSVDLNTEAFF. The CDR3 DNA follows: TGTGCCAGCAGCGTAGACTTGAACACTGAAGCTTTCTTT.

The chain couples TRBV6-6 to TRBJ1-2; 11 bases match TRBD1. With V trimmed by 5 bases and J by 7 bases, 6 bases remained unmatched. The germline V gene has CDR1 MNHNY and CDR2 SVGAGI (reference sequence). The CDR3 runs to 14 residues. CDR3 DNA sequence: TGTGCCAGCAGTCGTACCGGGACAGGGGGTGGCTACACCTTC. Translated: CASSRTGTGGGYTF.

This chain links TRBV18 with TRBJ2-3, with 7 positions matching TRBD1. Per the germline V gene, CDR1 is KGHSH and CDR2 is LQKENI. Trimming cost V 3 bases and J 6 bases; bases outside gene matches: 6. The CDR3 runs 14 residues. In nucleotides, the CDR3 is TGTGCCAGCTCACCTACAGGGGCCGACGATACGCAGTATTTT. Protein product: CASSPTGADDTQYF.

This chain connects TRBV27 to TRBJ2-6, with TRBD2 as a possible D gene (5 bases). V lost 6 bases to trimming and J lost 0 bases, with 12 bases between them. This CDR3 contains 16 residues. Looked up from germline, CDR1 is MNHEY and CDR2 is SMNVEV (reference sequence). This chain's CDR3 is CASSRDGLSGANVLTF. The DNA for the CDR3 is TGTGCCAGCAGCCGAGACGGACTCTCTGGGGCCAACGTCCTGACTTTC. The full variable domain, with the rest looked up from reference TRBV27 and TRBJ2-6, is EAQVTQNPRYLITVTGKKLTVTCSQNMNHEYMSWYRQDPGLGLRQIYYSMNVEVTDKGDVPEGYKVSRKEKRNFPLILESPSPNQTSLYFCASSRDGLSGANVLTFGAGSRLTVL.

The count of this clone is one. CDR3 protein: CASLGTGPTGELFF. As DNA, the CDR3 is TGTGCCAGCCTAGGGACAGGGCCCACCGGGGAGCTGTTTTTT. The chain employs TRBV25-1 and TRBJ2-2, with 9 positions matching TRBD1. The CDR3 contains 14 residues. V lost 8 bases to trimming and J lost 4 bases; unmatched junction nucleotides: 5. CDR1 is MGHDK and CDR2 is SYGVNS in the germline V gene.

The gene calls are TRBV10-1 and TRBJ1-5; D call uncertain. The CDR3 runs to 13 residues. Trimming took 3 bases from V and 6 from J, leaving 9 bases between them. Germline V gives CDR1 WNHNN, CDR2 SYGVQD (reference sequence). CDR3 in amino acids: CASSENSFQPQHF. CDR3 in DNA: TGCGCCAGCAGTGAAAATTCCTTTCAGCCCCAGCATTTT.

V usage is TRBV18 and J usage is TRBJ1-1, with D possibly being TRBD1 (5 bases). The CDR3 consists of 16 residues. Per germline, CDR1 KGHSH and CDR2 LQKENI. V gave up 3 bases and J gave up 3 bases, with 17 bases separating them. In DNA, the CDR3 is TGTGCCAGCTCACCGGCCGCAGGGTTCGGAGACACTGAAGCTTTCTTT. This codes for CASSPAAGFGDTEAFF.

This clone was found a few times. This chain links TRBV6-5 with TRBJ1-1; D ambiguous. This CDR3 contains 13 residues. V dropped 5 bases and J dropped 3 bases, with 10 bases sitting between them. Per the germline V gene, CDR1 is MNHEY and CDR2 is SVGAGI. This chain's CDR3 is CASSLSGYTEAFF. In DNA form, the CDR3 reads TGTGCCAGCAGTCTATCCGGGTACACTGAAGCTTTCTTT.

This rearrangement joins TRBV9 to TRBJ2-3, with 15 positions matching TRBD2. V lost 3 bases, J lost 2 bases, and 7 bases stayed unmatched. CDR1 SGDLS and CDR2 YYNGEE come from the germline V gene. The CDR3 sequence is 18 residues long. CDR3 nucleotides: TGTGCCAGCAGCGGGCTGGGGACTAGCGGGGGGTTCACAGATACGCAGTATTTT. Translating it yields CASSGLGTSGGFTDTQYF.

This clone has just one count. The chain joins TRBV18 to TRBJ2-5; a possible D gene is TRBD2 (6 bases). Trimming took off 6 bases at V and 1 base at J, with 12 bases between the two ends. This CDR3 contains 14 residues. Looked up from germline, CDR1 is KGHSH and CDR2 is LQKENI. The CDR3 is CASSTGGGQETQYF. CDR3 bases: TGTGCCAGCTCGACCGGGGGTGGCCAAGAGACCCAGTACTTC.

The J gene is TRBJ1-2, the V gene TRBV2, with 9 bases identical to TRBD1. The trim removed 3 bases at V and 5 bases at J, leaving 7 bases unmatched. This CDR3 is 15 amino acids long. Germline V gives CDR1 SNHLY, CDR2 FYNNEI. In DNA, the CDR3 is TGTGCCAGCAGTGAGTCGGACAGGGGCAAGTATGGCTACACCTTC. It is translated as CASSESDRGKYGYTF.

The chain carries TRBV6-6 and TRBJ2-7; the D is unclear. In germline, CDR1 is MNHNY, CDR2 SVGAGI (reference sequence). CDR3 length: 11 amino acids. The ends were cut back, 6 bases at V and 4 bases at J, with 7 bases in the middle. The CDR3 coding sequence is TGTGCCAGCAGCGACATTTACGAGCAGTACGTC. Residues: CASSDIYEQYV.

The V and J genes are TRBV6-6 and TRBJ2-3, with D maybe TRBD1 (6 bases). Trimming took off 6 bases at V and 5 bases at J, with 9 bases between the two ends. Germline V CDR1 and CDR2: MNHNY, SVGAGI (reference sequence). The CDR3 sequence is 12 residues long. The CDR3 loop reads CASSRTVDTQYF. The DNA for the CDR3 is TGTGCCAGCAGCCGGACAGTAGATACGCAGTATTTT.

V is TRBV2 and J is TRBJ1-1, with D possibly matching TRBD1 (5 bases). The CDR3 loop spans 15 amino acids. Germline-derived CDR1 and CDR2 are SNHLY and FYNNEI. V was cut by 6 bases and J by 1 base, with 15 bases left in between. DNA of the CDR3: TGTGCCAGCAGCAGGGAGGGATCATGGAACACTGAAGCTTTCTTT. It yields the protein CASSREGSWNTEAFF.

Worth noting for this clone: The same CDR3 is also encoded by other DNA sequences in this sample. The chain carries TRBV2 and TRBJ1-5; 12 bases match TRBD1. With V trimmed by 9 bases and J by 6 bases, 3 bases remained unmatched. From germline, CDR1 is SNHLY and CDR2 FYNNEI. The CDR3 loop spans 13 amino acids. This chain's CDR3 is CASRDRGLQPQHF. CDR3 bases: TGTGCCAGTCGGGACAGGGGGCTTCAGCCCCAGCATTTT.

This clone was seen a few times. The CDR3 DNA reads as TGTGCCAGTGGGGACAGGGATAGCAATCAGCCCCAGCATTTT. Translated: CASGDRDSNQPQHF. This rearrangement joins TRBV19 to TRBJ1-5; TRBD1 aligns across 9 bases. V was pared by 8 bases and J by 0 bases, with 2 bases of the junction left unmatched. The V gene's germline CDR1 is LNHDA and CDR2 SQIVND (reference sequence). The CDR3 is 14 residues long.

CDR3 protein: CASSLYEQYV. In nucleotides, the CDR3 is TGTGCCAGCAGCCTCTACGAGCAGTACGTC. The chain uses TRBV21-1 and TRBJ2-7. TRBV21-1 has pseudogene status. The CDR3 is 10 amino acids.

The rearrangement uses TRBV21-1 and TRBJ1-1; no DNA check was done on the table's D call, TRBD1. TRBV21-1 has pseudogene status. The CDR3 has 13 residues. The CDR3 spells CASSTTGDTEAFF. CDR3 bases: TGTGCCAGCAGCACAACAGGGGACACTGAAGCTTTCTTT.

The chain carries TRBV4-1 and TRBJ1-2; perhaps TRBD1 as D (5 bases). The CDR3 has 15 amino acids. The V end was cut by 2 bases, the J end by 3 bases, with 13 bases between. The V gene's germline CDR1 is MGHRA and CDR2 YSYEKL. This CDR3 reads CASSQWDGWDYGYTF. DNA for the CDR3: TGCGCCAGCAGCCAATGGGACGGATGGGACTATGGCTACACCTTC.

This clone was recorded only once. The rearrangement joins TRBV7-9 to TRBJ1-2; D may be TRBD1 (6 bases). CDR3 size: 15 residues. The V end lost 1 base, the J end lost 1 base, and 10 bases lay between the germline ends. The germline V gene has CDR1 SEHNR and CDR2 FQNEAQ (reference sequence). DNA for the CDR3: TGTGCCAGCAGCTTAGGACAGGCGCTTAACTATGGCTACACCTTC. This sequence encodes CASSLGQALNYGYTF.

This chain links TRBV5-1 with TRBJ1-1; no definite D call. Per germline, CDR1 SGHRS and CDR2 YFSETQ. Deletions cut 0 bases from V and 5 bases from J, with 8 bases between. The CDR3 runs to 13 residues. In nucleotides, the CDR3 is TGCGCCAGCAGCTTGGAAGCCCCTACTGAAGCTTTCTTT. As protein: CASSLEAPTEAFF.

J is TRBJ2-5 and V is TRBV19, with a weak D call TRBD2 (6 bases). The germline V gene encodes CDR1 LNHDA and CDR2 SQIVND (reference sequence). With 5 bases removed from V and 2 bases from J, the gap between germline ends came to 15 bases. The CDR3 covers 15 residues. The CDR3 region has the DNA TGTGCCAGTAGTGCCCTCCGGGCGGGACAAGAGACCCAGTACTTC. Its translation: CASSALRAGQETQYF.

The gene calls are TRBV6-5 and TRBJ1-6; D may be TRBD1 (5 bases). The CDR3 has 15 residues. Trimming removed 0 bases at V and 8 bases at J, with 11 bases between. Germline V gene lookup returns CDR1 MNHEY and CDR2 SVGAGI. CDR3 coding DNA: TGTGCCAGCAGTTACTCGAGGGGAGGTCATTCACCCCTCCACTTT. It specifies CASSYSRGGHSPLHF.

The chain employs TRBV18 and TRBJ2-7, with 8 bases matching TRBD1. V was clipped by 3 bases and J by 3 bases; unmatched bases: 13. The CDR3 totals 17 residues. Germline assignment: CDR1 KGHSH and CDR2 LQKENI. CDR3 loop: CASSPSPPGQDYYEQYF. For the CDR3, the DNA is TGTGCCAGCTCACCTTCCCCCCCGGGACAGGACTACTACGAGCAGTACTTC.

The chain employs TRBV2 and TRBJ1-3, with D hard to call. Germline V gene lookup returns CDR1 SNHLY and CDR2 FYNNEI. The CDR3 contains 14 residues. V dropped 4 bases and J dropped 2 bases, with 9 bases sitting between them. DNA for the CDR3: TGTGCCAGCAGTGGGGCCAGGACTGGAAACACCATATATTTT. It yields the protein CASSGARTGNTIYF.

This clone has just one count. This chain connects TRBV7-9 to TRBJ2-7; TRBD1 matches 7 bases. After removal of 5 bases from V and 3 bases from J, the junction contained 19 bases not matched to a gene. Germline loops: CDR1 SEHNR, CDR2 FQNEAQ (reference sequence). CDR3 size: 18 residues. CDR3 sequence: CASSPPGLSSDRVYEQYF. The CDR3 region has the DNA TGTGCCAGCAGCCCTCCTGGCCTCTCCTCCGACAGGGTCTACGAGCAGTACTTC.